This T cell receptor beta chain was captured by sequencing in a study of neoadjuvant anti-PD-1 for oral cavity cancer. Using immunoSEQ multiplex PCR, the repertoire was profiled, and TCRdb retains in-frame clones only, with some absent. Among some 66,000 clones listed, approximately 82% were seen once. J gave up 0 bases and V 0 bases, and 21 bases lay outside the gene matches. CDR1 is MGHRA and CDR2 is YSYEKL in the germline V gene. The CDR3 sequence is 22 residues long. This clone has a single count. Analysis of PBMCs was direct, with no culture step. The specimen comprised PBMCs, sampled before nivolumab (anti-PD-1) treatment. The clonotype originates from a person aged 40-85 years with oral cavity squamous cell carcinoma. V gene TRBV4-1 combines with J gene TRBJ2-3, with 7 bases aligning to TRBD2. CDR3 sequence reads: CASSQDPMGLSGIFSSTDTQYF. The DNA of the CDR3 is TGCGCCAGCAGCCAAGATCCGATGGGACTAAGCGGGATTTTTAGCAGCACAGATACGCAGTATTTT.